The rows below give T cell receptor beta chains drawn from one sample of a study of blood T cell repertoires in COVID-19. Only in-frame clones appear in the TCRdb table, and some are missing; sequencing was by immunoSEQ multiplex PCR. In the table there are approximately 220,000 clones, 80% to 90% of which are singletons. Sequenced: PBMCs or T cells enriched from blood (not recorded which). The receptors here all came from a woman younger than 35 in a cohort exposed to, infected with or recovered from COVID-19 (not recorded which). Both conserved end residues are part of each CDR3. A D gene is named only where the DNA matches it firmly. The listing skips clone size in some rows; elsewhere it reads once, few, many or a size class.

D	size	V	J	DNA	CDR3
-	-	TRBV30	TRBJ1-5	TGTGCCTGGAGTGTGGCGGGGTCTGATCAGCCCCAGCATTTT	CAWSVAGSDQPQHF
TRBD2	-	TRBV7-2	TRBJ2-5	TGTGCCAGCAGCTCCTGGACTAGCGGCCAAGAGACCCAGTACTTC	CASSSWTSGQETQYF
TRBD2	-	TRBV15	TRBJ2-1	TGTGCCACCAGCAGAGAAATAGCGGGGAACTACAATGAGCAGTTCTTC	CATSREIAGNYNEQFF
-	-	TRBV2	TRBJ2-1	TGTGCCAGCAGTGTCGCGGCAGGGCTGTTCTTC	CASSVAAGLFF
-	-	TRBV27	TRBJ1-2	TGTGCCAGCAGAACCCTAAGTCGGGGAACCTACTATGGCTACACCTTC	CASRTLSRGTYYGYTF
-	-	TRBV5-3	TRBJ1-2	TGTGCCAGAAGCCACGACTGGTTATATGGCTACACCTTC	CARSHDWLYGYTF
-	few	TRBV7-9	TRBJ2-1	TGTGCCAGCAGTCCCTCCCCAAGGGGTAATGAGCAGTTCTTC	CASSPSPRGNEQFF
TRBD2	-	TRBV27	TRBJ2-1	TGTGCCGCCCAGGTTGCGGGAGGGTTTGAGCAGTTCTTC	CAAQVAGGFEQFF
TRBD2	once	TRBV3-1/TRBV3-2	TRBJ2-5	TGTGCCAGCAGCCAAGGCCGGGGACTAGGGGTGGAGACCCAGTACTTC	CASSQGRGLGVETQYF
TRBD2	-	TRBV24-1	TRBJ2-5	TGTGCCACCAGTGGGGAGGGCGGTCGGGAGACCCAGTACTTC	CATSGEGGRETQYF
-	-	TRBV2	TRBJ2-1	TGTGCCAGCAGTTGGCCCGCCCGGTCTAGCGCGAGCTCCTACAATGAGCAGTTCTTC	CASSWPARSSASSYNEQFF
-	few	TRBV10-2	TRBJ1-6	TGCGCCAGCACGGAGAACCTAAATTCACCCCTCCACTTT	CASTENLNSPLHF
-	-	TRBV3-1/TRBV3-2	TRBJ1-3	TGTGCCAGCAGCGAATGGGGGGGAGGTGGAAACACCATATATTTT	CASSEWGGGGNTIYF
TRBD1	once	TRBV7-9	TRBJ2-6	TGTGCCAGCAGCCACGGGACAGACCCTGGGGCCAACGTCCTGACTTTC	CASSHGTDPGANVLTF